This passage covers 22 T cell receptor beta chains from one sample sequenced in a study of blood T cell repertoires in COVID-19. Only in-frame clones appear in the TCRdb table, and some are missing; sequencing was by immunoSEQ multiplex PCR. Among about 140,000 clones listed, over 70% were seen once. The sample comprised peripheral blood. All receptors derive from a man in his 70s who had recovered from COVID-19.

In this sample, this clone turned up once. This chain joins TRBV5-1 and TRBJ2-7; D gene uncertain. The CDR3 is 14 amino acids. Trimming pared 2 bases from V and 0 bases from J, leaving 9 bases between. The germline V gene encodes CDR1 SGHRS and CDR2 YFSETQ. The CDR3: CASSFSGGSYEQYF. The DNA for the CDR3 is TGCGCCAGCAGCTTTTCGGGTGGCTCCTACGAGCAGTACTTC.

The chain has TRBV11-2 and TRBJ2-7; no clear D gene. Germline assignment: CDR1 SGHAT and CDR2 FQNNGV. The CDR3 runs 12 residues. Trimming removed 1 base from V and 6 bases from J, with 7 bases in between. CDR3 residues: CASSLVAVEQYF. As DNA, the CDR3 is TGTGCCAGCAGCTTAGTGGCGGTCGAGCAGTACTTC.

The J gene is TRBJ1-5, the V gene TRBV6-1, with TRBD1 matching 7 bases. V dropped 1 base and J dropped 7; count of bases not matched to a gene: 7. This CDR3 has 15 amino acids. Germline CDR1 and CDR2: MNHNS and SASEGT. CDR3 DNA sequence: TGTGCCAGCAGTGAAGGTCGACAGGGAAGGCAGCCCCAGCATTTT. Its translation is CASSEGRQGRQPQHF.

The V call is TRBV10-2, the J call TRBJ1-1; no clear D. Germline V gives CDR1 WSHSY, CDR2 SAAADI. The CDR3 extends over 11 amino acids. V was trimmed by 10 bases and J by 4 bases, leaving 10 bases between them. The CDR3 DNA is TGCGCCACCCGACTTGGCACTGAAGCTTTCTTT. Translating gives CATRLGTEAFF.

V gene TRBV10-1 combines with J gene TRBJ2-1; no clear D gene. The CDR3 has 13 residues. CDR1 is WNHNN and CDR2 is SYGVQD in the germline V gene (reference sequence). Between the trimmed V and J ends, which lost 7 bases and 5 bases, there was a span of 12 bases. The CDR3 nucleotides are TGCGCCAGCACCTTCTTACGGGACAATGAGCAGTTCTTC. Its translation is CASTFLRDNEQFF.

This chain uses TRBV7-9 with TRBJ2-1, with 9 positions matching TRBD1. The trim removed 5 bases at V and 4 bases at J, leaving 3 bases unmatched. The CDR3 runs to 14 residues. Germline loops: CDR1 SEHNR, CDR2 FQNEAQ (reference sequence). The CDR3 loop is CASSRQGGYNEQFF. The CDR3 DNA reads TGTGCCAGCAGCCGACAGGGGGGATACAATGAGCAGTTCTTC.

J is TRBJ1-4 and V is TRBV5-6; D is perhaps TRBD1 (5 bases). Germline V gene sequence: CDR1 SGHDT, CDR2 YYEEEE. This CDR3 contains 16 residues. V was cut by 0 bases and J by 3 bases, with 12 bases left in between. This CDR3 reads CASSLAGLEANEKLFF. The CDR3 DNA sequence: TGTGCCAGCAGCTTGGCAGGGTTAGAGGCTAATGAAAAACTGTTTTTT. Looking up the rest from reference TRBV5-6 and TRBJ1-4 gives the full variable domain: DAGVTQSPTHLIKTRGQQVTLRCSPKSGHDTVSWYQQALGQGPQFIFQYYEEEERQRGNFPDRFSGHQFPNYSSELNVNALLLGDSALYLCASSLAGLEANEKLFFGSGTQLSVL.

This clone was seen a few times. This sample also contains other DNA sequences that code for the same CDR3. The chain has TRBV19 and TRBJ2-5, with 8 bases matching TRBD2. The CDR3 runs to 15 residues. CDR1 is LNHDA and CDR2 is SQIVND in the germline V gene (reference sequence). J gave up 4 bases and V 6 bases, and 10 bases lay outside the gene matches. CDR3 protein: CASSGGGGRGETQYF. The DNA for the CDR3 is TGTGCCAGTAGCGGTGGCGGGGGGAGGGGAGAGACCCAGTACTTC. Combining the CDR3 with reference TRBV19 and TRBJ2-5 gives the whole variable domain DGGITQSPKYLFRKEGQNVTLSCEQNLNHDAMYWYRQDPGQGLRLIYYSQIVNDFQKGDIAEGYSVSREKKESFPLTVTSAQKNPTAFYLCASSGGGGRGETQYFGPGTRLLVL.

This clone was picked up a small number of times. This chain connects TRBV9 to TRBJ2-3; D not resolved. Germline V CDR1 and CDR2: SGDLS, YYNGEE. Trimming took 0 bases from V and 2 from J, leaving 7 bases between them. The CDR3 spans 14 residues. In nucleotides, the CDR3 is TGTGCCAGCAGCGTAGACTCCCCCACAGATACGCAGTATTTT. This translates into CASSVDSPTDTQYF.

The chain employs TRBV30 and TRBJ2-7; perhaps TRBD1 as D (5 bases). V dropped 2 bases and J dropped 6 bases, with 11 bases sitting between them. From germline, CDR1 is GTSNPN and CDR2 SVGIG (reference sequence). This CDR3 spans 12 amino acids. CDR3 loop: CAWSQTGPEQYF. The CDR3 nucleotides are TGTGCCTGGAGTCAAACAGGTCCCGAGCAGTACTTC.

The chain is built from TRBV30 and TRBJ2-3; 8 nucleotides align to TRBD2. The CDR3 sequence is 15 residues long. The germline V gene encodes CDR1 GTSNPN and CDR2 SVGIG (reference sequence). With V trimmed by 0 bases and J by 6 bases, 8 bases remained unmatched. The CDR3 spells CAWSVRQRELDTQYF. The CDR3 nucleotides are TGTGCCTGGAGTGTACGTCAGCGGGAGCTTGATACGCAGTATTTT.

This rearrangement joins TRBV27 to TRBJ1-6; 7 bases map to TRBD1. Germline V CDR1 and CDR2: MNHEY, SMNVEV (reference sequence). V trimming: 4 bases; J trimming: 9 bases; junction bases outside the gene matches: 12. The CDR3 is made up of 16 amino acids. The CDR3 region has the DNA TGTGCCAGCAGTTCGACAGGGACCGGGAATAGTTCACCCCTCCACTTT. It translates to CASSSTGTGNSSPLHF.

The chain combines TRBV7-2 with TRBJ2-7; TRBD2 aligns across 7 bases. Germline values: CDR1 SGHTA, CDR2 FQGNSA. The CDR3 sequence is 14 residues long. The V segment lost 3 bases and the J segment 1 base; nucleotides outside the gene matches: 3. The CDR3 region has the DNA TGTGCCAGCAGCTTGGCTAGCGGATCCTACGAGCAGTACTTC. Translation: CASSLASGSYEQYF.

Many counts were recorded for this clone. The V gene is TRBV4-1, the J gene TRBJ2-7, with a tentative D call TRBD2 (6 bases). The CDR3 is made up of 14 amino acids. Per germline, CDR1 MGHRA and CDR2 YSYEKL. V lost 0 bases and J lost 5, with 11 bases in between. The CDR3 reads CASSQEAGRHEQYF. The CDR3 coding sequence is TGCGCCAGCAGCCAAGAAGCGGGTAGGCACGAGCAGTACTTC.

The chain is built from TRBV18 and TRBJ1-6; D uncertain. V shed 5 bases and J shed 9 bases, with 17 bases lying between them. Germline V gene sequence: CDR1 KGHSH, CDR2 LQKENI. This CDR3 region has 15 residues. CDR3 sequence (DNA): TGTGCCAGCTCAGGCGGGCCCCATGGTTTTTCACCCCTCCACTTT. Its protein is CASSGGPHGFSPLHF. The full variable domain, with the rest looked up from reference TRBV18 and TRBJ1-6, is NAGVMQNPRHLVRRRGQEARLRCSPMKGHSHVYWYRQLPEEGLKFMVYLQKENIIDESGMPKERFSAEFPKEGPSILRIQQVVRGDSAAYFCASSGGPHGFSPLHFGNGTRLTVT.

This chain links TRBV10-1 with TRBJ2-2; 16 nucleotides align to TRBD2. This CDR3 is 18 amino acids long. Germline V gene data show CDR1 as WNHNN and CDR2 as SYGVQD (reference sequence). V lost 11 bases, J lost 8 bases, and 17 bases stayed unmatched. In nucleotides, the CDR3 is TGCGCCGACCATTCCCCGGGACTAGCGGGAGGGCTCATAGGGGAGCTGTTTTTT. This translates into CADHSPGLAGGLIGELFF.

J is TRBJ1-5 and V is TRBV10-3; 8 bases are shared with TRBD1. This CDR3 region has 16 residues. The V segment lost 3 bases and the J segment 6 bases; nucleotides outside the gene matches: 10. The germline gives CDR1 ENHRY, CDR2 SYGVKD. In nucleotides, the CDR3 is TGTGCCATCAGTGATCCAGACAGGGGTGCGGGTCAGCCCCAGCATTTT. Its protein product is CAISDPDRGAGQPQHF.

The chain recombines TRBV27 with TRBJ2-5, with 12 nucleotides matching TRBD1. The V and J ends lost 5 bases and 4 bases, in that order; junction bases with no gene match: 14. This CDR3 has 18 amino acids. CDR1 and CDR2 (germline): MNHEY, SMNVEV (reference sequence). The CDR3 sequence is CASSTGTGGPPRIETQYF. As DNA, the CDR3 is TGTGCCAGCAGTACCGGGACAGGGGGCCCACCGAGAATAGAGACCCAGTACTTC.

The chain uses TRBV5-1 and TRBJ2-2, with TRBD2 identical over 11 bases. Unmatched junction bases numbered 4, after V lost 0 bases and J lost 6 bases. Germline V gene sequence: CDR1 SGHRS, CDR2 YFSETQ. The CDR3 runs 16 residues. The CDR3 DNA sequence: TGCGCCAGCAGCTTGGATACTAGCGGGAGCTCCGGGGAGCTGTTTTTT. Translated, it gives CASSLDTSGSSGELFF. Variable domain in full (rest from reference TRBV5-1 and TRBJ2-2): KAGVTQTPRYLIKTRGQQVTLSCSPISGHRSVSWYQQTPGQGLQFLFEYFSETQRNKGNFPGRFSGRQFSNSRSEMNVSTLELGDSALYLCASSLDTSGSSGELFFGEGSRLTVL.

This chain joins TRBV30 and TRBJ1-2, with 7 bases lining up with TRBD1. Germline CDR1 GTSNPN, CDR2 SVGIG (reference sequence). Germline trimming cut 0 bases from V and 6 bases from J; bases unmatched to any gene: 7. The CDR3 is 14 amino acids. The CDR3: CAWSVDTTGNGYTF. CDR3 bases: TGTGCCTGGAGTGTCGACACGACAGGGAATGGCTACACCTTC.

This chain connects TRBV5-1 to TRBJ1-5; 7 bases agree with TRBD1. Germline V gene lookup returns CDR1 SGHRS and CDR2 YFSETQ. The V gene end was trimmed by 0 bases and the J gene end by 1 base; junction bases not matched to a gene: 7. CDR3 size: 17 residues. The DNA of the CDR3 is TGCGCCAGCAGCTTGGCCCCAACAGGGGAGAGCAATCAGCCCCAGCATTTT. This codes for CASSLAPTGESNQPQHF.

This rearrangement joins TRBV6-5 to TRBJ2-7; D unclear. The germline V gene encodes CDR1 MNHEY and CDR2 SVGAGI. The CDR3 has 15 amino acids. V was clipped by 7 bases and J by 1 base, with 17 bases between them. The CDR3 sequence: CASKLTAESSYEQYF. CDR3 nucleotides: TGTGCCAGCAAGTTGACGGCGGAAAGTTCCTACGAGCAGTACTTC.